A selection of T cell receptor beta chains follows, all from one sample in a study of cytomegalovirus exposure and HLA in healthy donors. Sequencing used immunoSEQ multiplex PCR; TCRdb keeps in-frame clones, though not all of them. Of 100,000 to 150,000 clones in the sample, about four fifths were seen once. Sequences were obtained from PBMCs. The receptors here all came from a woman between 40 and 50 years old in good health and CMV-seropositive. Each CDR3 is given with its conserved first and last residue. A D gene is named only where the DNA matches it firmly. Expanded clones are given a class, and other clones once, few, many or no size at all.

V,J,D,size,CDR3,DNA
TRBV7-6,TRBJ1-3,TRBD1,.,CASSLARGTGQRNTIYF,TGTGCCAGCAGTTTAGCCCGTGGGACAGGGCAAAGAAACACCATATATTTT
TRBV9,TRBJ2-7,TRBD2,.,CASSVGTSGAYEQYF,TGTGCCAGCAGCGTAGGGACTAGCGGCGCCTACGAGCAGTACTTC
TRBV21-1,TRBJ2-1,.,once,CASSNLAGTLSEQFF,TGTGCCAGCAGCAACCTAGCGGGAACACTCTCTGAGCAGTTCTTC
TRBV4-2,TRBJ2-7,.,.,CASSQDEVRGQYF,TGTGCCAGCAGCCAAGATGAGGTAAGGGGGCAGTACTTC
TRBV5-1,TRBJ2-5,.,.,CASSPQGKETQYF,TGCGCCAGCAGCCCTCAGGGAAAAGAGACCCAGTACTTC
TRBV5-1,TRBJ2-7,.,.,CASSLGASEYEQYF,TGCGCCAGCAGCTTGGGGGCGTCCGAATACGAGCAGTACTTC
TRBV9,TRBJ2-1,.,once,CASSVEVGLEQFF,TGTGCCAGCAGCGTAGAGGTGGGACTTGAGCAGTTCTTC
TRBV28,TRBJ1-2,.,.,CASQRQELYGYTF,TGTGCCAGTCAGCGACAGGAGTTGTATGGCTACACCTTC
TRBV6-4,TRBJ2-1,TRBD2,once,CASSQLAASYNEQFF,TGTGCCAGCAGCCAACTAGCGGCATCCTACAATGAGCAGTTCTTC
TRBV27,TRBJ2-7,.,.,CASTSGQIYEQYF,TGTGCCAGCACCAGTGGGCAGATCTACGAGCAGTACTTC
TRBV10-3,TRBJ1-4,.,.,CAISENAPSGFNEKLFF,TGTGCCATCAGTGAGAATGCGCCGTCAGGCTTTAATGAAAAACTGTTTTTT
TRBV30,TRBJ1-1,.,.,CALNRDPNTEAFF,TGTGCCTTAAACAGGGATCCGAACACTGAAGCTTTCTTT
TRBV7-7,TRBJ2-7,TRBD1,few,CASSPGQGGSYEQYF,TGTGCTAGCAGCCCTGGACAGGGGGGCTCCTACGAGCAGTACTTC
TRBV5-4,TRBJ1-1,.,.,CASSLNTEAFF,TGTGCCAGCAGCCTAAACACTGAAGCTTTCTTT
TRBV28,TRBJ2-3,.,.,CASSLQTDTQYF,TGTGCCAGCAGTTTACAGACAGATACGCAGTATTTT
TRBV10-2,TRBJ2-2,.,.,CASSDFQGKAGELFF,TGCGCCAGCAGTGACTTTCAGGGAAAGGCCGGGGAGCTGTTTTTT
TRBV5-6,TRBJ2-7,TRBD2,few,CASSLLEDGLAGVEQYF,TGTGCCAGCAGCTTGCTAGAAGACGGACTAGCGGGAGTCGAGCAGTACTTC
TRBV9,TRBJ2-1,TRBD2,.,CASSSGLAGTYNEQFF,TGTGCCAGCAGCTCCGGGCTAGCGGGGACCTACAATGAGCAGTTCTTC
TRBV19,TRBJ2-2,TRBD1,.,CASRPSRDSNTGELFF,TGTGCCAGTAGGCCATCCCGGGACAGCAACACCGGGGAGCTGTTTTTT
TRBV5-6,TRBJ2-1,TRBD2,.,CASSLGTSGYNEQFF,TGTGCCAGCAGCTTGGGTACTAGCGGCTACAATGAGCAGTTCTTC
TRBV5-1,TRBJ2-1,TRBD1,.,CASSGGQGAVNEQFF,TGCGCCAGCAGCGGGGGACAGGGGGCAGTAAATGAGCAGTTCTTC
TRBV10-3,TRBJ2-7,TRBD2,.,CAISDVRAGGHLEQYF,TGTGCCATCAGTGATGTTCGCGCGGGAGGGCATCTCGAGCAGTACTTC
TRBV5-1,TRBJ1-2,.,.,CASSSTTGFAANYGYTF,TGCGCCAGCAGCTCAACTACCGGATTCGCCGCTAACTATGGCTACACCTTC
TRBV4-2,TRBJ1-5,TRBD1,once,CASSQRQGYSNQPQHF,TGTGCCAGCAGCCAACGACAGGGGTATAGCAATCAGCCCCAGCATTTT
TRBV27,TRBJ2-3,TRBD2,.,CASSPRTSGPRVSDTQYF,TGTGCCAGCAGTCCAAGGACTAGCGGCCCACGAGTATCAGATACGCAGTATTTT
TRBV6-6,TRBJ1-2,.,.,CASMSSGSYTF,TGTGCCAGCATGAGTTCCGGTAGCTACACCTTC
TRBV6-1,TRBJ2-5,.,.,CASSDGPPGDF,TGTGCCAGCAGTGATGGCCCCCCGGGAGACTTC
TRBV9,TRBJ1-2,.,.,CASSKTGQLYGYTF,TGTGCCAGCAGCAAAACGGGACAACTCTATGGCTACACCTTC
TRBV4-3,TRBJ1-2,.,.,CASSQEGRANYGYTF,TGCGCCAGCAGCCAAGAAGGCAGGGCTAACTATGGCTACACCTTC
TRBV21-1,TRBJ1-5,.,.,CASTTYPGQVNQPQHF,TGTGCCAGCACCACCTACCCGGGACAGGTCAATCAGCCCCAGCATTTT
TRBV9,TRBJ2-2,TRBD2,.,CASSGSGDTGELFF,TGTGCCAGCAGCGGCAGCGGGGACACCGGGGAGCTGTTTTTT
TRBV6-1,TRBJ1-1,.,.,CASSAEFSTEAFF,TGTGCCAGCAGTGCTGAATTCAGCACTGAAGCTTTCTTT
TRBV30,TRBJ2-7,TRBD1,.,CAWSVGDRGYEQYF,TGTGCCTGGAGTGTTGGTGACAGGGGCTACGAGCAGTACTTC
TRBV7-3,TRBJ2-2,TRBD2,few,CASSLAGPRTSGNTGELFF,TGTGCCAGCAGCTTAGCCGGCCCCCGGACTAGCGGGAACACCGGGGAGCTGTTTTTT
TRBV4-3,TRBJ2-7,.,.,CASSQGAGTYEQYF,TGCGCCAGCAGCCAAGGGGCGGGGACCTACGAGCAGTACTTC
TRBV5-8,TRBJ1-2,.,.,CASSLEGGWGTNYGYTF,TGTGCCAGCAGCTTGGAAGGAGGCTGGGGTACTAACTATGGCTACACCTTC
TRBV11-2,TRBJ2-7,.,.,CASSSISGLSSYEQYF,TGTGCCAGCAGTTCGATAAGCGGGCTGAGCTCCTACGAGCAGTACTTC
TRBV27,TRBJ2-5,.,.,CASSSYNTQYF,TGTGCCAGCAGTTCCTATAACACCCAGTACTTC
TRBV29-1,TRBJ2-4,TRBD1,.,CSVPTGEANIQYF,TGCAGCGTGCCGACAGGGGAAGCAAACATTCAGTACTTC
TRBV5-1,TRBJ2-7,.,once,CASSLRPGESYEQYF,TGCGCCAGCAGCTTGAGGCCAGGCGAGTCCTACGAGCAGTACTTC
TRBV9,TRBJ1-1,.,.,CASSVQENTEAFF,TGTGCCAGCAGCGTTCAGGAGAACACTGAAGCTTTCTTT
TRBV7-8,TRBJ1-6,.,.,CASSLLGLNSPLHF,TGTGCCAGCAGCTTATTGGGCCTTAATTCACCCCTCCACTTT
TRBV5-6,TRBJ2-1,TRBD1,.,CASSFRWGQDYNEQFF,TGTGCCAGCAGCTTTCGATGGGGACAGGACTACAATGAGCAGTTCTTC
TRBV6-5,TRBJ2-7,.,.,CASSTVHEQYF,TGTGCCAGCAGTACAGTCCACGAGCAGTACTTC
TRBV7-2,TRBJ2-7,.,.,CASSLDSGLLSYEQYF,TGTGCCAGCAGCTTAGATTCTGGGCTCCTCTCCTACGAGCAGTACTTC
TRBV28,TRBJ1-2,.,.,CASSFPSSNGYTF,TGTGCCAGCAGTTTCCCGAGTTCAAATGGCTACACCTTC
TRBV28,TRBJ1-1,.,.,CASSLQGLGNTEAFF,TGTGCCAGCAGTTTGCAGGGTTTGGGAAACACTGAAGCTTTCTTT
TRBV10-2,TRBJ2-7,.,.,CASSDLEHEQYF,TGCGCCAGCAGTGACCTAGAGCACGAGCAGTACTTC
TRBV7-9,TRBJ1-1,.,.,CASSFQVDTEAFF,TGTGCCAGCAGCTTTCAGGTTGACACTGAAGCTTTCTTT